This TCR beta chain derives from a study of blood T cell repertoires in COVID-19. Germline V lookup: CDR1 SGHAT, CDR2 FQNNGV. The V end was cut by 1 base, the J end by 0 bases, with 12 bases between. The length of the CDR3 is 16 residues. Profiling relied on immunoSEQ multiplex PCR, and the TCRdb table lists in-frame clones only, not all of them. This sample has some 69,000 clones, with roughly 73% found just once. The chain uses TRBV11-2 and TRBJ1-2; D may be TRBD1 (5 bases). The sequencing sample was made of peripheral blood. The source is a human donor in a cohort sampled during active COVID-19. The CDR3 region is CASSLGVGGANYGYTF. CDR3 sequence (DNA): TGTGCCAGCAGCTTAGGGGTCGGGGGAGCTAACTATGGCTACACCTTC.